What follows are 19 T cell receptor beta chains derived from one specimen sequenced in a study of blood T cell repertoires in COVID-19. TCRdb keeps only in-frame clones here, not all; method: immunoSEQ multiplex PCR. The data hold about 43,000 clones, with 85% to 90% observed a single time. The sequenced sample consisted of peripheral blood. These receptors were obtained from a human donor in a cohort sampled during active COVID-19.

CDR3 residues: CASSRTDYGYTF. Here the CDR3 DNA reads TGTGCCAGCAGTCGGACAGACTATGGCTACACCTTC. The chain carries TRBV12-3 or TRBV12-4 and TRBJ1-2; weak D call: TRBD1 (6 bases). There are 12 residues in the CDR3. V lost 5 bases to trimming and J lost 3 bases, with 7 bases between them.

This chain connects TRBV7-2 to TRBJ1-2, with D tentatively TRBD1 (6 bases). The germline CDR1 and CDR2 sequences are SGHTA and FQGNSA. This CDR3 comprises 15 residues. V lost 5 bases and J lost 8, with 21 bases in between. CDR3 sequence reads: CASSHTQDRRAGYTF. The CDR3 DNA is TGTGCCAGCAGCCATACCCAGGACAGAAGAGCGGGCTACACCTTC.

This clone was found once. The CDR3, as DNA: TGTGCCAGCAGCTTACAGGCGAACACCGGGGAGCTGTTTTTT. Protein: CASSLQANTGELFF. J is TRBJ2-2 and V is TRBV11-2; D is undetermined. The germline V gene encodes CDR1 SGHAT and CDR2 FQNNGV. CDR3 length: 14 amino acids. Trimming took off 2 bases at V and 0 bases at J, with 4 bases between the two ends.

This clone has more than one count but fewer than ten. The chain has TRBV28 and TRBJ1-2; D is ambiguous. Trimming removed 2 bases at V and 13 bases at J, with 11 bases between. This CDR3 region has 11 residues. Germline CDR1 MDHEN, CDR2 SYDVKM. The CDR3 loop reads CASSLGLSSTF. CDR3 nucleotide sequence: TGTGCCAGCAGTTTAGGGCTCAGCTCCACCTTC.

A word on this clone: One end of the junction fails to match germline, which may point to a read error. The J gene is TRBJ2-1, the V gene TRBV5-1; 10 positions match TRBD2. The CDR3 has 17 residues. CDR1 is SGHRS and CDR2 is YFSETQ in the germline V gene. The DNA of the CDR3 is TGCGCCCGCAGCGCTGGGAAGCGGGGGGGGGCCTACAATGAGCAGTTCTTC. Translated: CARSAGKRGGAYNEQFF.

The V call is TRBV6-1, the J call TRBJ2-2; 9 bases map to TRBD1. Germline CDR1 MNHNS, CDR2 SASEGT. Trimming at V came to 1 base and at J to 4 bases, leaving 1 base not matched to a gene. CDR3 length equals 15 residues. CDR3 DNA: TGTGCCAGCAGTGAAGTGACAGGGGGCACCGGGGAGCTGTTTTTT. It encodes CASSEVTGGTGELFF.

This clone was picked up a small number of times. The J gene is TRBJ1-2, the V gene TRBV5-4; 8 bases are shared with TRBD1. CDR1 is SGHNT, CDR2 YYREEE, per germline (reference sequence). CDR3 length: 14 residues. V was pared by 3 bases and J by 1 base, with 2 bases of the junction left unmatched. The CDR3 here is CASSWDRLNYGYTF. CDR3 in DNA: TGTGCCAGCAGCTGGGACAGGCTTAACTATGGCTACACCTTC.

The rearrangement uses TRBV6-5 and TRBJ2-3; D gene uncertain. The CDR3 loop spans 13 amino acids. Trimming shortened V by 6 bases and J by 6 bases, and 13 bases separated the two germline ends. Germline-derived CDR1 and CDR2 are MNHEY and SVGAGI. The CDR3 DNA reads as TGTGCCAGCAGAAAACTTACTGCGGATACGCAGTATTTT. It yields the protein CASRKLTADTQYF.

V usage is TRBV19 and J usage is TRBJ2-7, with 9 positions matching TRBD1. Germline CDR1 LNHDA, CDR2 SQIVND (reference sequence). The CDR3 runs 16 residues. V lost 2 bases to trimming and J lost 2 bases; unmatched junction nucleotides: 7. The CDR3 DNA is TGTGCCAGTAGTATACCTTGGGACAGGGACCCCTACGAGCAGTACTTC. Translation: CASSIPWDRDPYEQYF.

The J gene is TRBJ1-3, the V gene TRBV18; possibly TRBD1 for D (6 bases). With 3 bases removed from V and 0 bases from J, the gap between germline ends came to 12 bases. CDR3 length equals 16 residues. CDR1 and CDR2 (germline): KGHSH, LQKENI. The CDR3 sequence is CASSPGQPASGNTIYF. In DNA form, the CDR3 reads TGTGCCAGCTCACCCGGACAGCCGGCCTCTGGAAACACCATATATTTT.

This clone qualifies as medium-sized (0.01 to 0.1%). This chain joins TRBV5-5 and TRBJ2-4; TRBD1 agrees at 9 bases. The CDR3 runs to 14 residues. CDR1 and CDR2 (germline): SGHKS, YYEKEE (reference sequence). The ends lost 3 bases at V and 7 bases at J; junction bases unmatched: 5. The CDR3: CASSWDRVFNIQYF. In DNA form, the CDR3 reads TGTGCCAGCAGCTGGGACAGGGTGTTCAACATTCAGTACTTC. The full variable domain, rest sourced from reference TRBV5-5 and TRBJ2-4, is DAGVTQSPTHLIKTRGQQVTLRCSPISGHKSVSWYQQVLGQGPQFIFQYYEKEERGRGNFPDRFSARQFPNYSSELNVNALLLGDSALYLCASSWDRVFNIQYFGAGTRLSVL.

The chain joins TRBV4-2 to TRBJ2-7, with D hard to call. Germline lookup yields CDR1 LGHNA and CDR2 YNFKEQ. The V and J ends lost 3 bases and 5 bases respectively, with 5 bases between them. The CDR3 is 11 amino acids. CDR3 DNA: TGTGCCAGCAGCCAGGGCCACGAGCAGTACTTC. Translating gives CASSQGHEQYF.

The chain uses TRBV12-3 or TRBV12-4 and TRBJ1-2; D not certain. V shed 1 base and J shed 5 bases, with 8 bases lying between them. The CDR3 totals 13 residues. The CDR3 reads CASSLGGNYGYTF. The CDR3 coding sequence is TGTGCCAGCAGTTTAGGCGGAAATTATGGCTACACCTTC.

This clone was seen once. The chain carries TRBV4-2 and TRBJ1-2, with 8 bases matching TRBD1. CDR1 LGHNA and CDR2 YNFKEQ come from the germline V gene. The length of the CDR3 is 17 residues. Trimming took 1 base from V and 1 from J; bases not matched to a gene: 8. CDR3 nucleotides: TGTGCCAGCAGCCAAGGGACAGGGCTAAGGGATAACTATGGCTACACCTTC. It yields the protein CASSQGTGLRDNYGYTF.

The chain couples TRBV6-5 to TRBJ1-5; 9 bases are shared with TRBD1. The V and J ends lost 4 bases and 1 base, in that order; junction bases with no gene match: 2. Germline loops: CDR1 MNHEY, CDR2 SVGAGI. The length of the CDR3 is 15 residues. The chain's CDR3 is CASSSQGASNQPQHF. The CDR3 nucleotides are TGTGCCAGCAGTTCACAGGGGGCAAGCAATCAGCCCCAGCATTTT.

The chain uses TRBV6-1 and TRBJ1-2; no firm D call. The CDR3 runs 14 residues. Germline CDR1 MNHNS, CDR2 SASEGT. V gave up 3 bases and J gave up 4 bases, with 12 bases separating them. The CDR3 region has the DNA TGTGCCAGCAGTGAGTCCCGGGTCTCCTATGGCTACACCTTC. This sequence encodes CASSESRVSYGYTF.

This clone was detected a few times. The chain joins TRBV30 to TRBJ2-2; D unresolved. The CDR3 loop spans 13 amino acids. With 0 bases removed from V and 7 bases from J, the gap between germline ends came to 9 bases. Germline CDR1 is GTSNPN and CDR2 is SVGIG (reference sequence). The CDR3 DNA sequence: TGTGCCTGGAGTGTACAAAATGGCGGGGAGCTGTTTTTT. Protein: CAWSVQNGGELFF.

V usage is TRBV13 and J usage is TRBJ2-2; 7 nucleotides line up with TRBD2. Germline V gene lookup returns CDR1 PRHDT and CDR2 FYEKMQ (reference sequence). V was clipped by 4 bases and J by 0 bases; unmatched bases: 2. The CDR3 runs 15 residues. CDR3 in DNA: TGTGCCAGCAGCTCCGGACTAGCGAACACCGGGGAGCTGTTTTTT. This translates into CASSSGLANTGELFF.

The chain has TRBV5-4 and TRBJ2-3; possibly TRBD2 for D (5 bases). The CDR3 length is 14 residues. Germline values: CDR1 SGHNT, CDR2 YYREEE (reference sequence). With 7 bases removed from V and 6 bases from J, the gap between germline ends came to 18 bases. The CDR3 sequence: CASFRSGLGDTQYF. CDR3 in DNA: TGTGCCAGCTTTAGGAGCGGCCTAGGGGATACGCAGTATTTT.